The clone carrying this T cell receptor beta chain turned up a few times. Its antigen is as yet unknown. V was shortened by 5 bases and J by 3 bases, with 16 bases between the two germline ends. Germline V CDR1 and CDR2: MDHEN, SYDVKM. The CDR3 is 15 amino acids. From the reads, TCRdb called clonotypes with MiXCR, one entry per CDR3 protein. The sample has 25,000 to 35,000 distinct CDR3 sequences, 19% seen once. This sample was included in a study of T cell repertoires in cytomegalovirus infection. Overall study context: Recently identified HLA-C-restricted CMV epitopes were used, and well-studied HLA-B-restricted CMV epitopes were used as well. Public TCR beta signatures provided an indication of both CMV infection and a matching HLA type. Overall study findings and caveats: HLA-C-restricted CMV-specific TCR beta clonotypes prevailed in the ex vivo response.

V gene TRBV28 combines with J gene TRBJ1-1; D is unresolved. Sample: CD8+ T cells from cultured PBMCs, taken from culture after CMV antigen stimulation. This receptor was obtained from a human donor in good health (CMV status not recorded). Some clones in this sample may be carry-over from other donors' samples. The CDR3 sequence is CASSPHLRRDTEAFF. The DNA for the CDR3 is TGTGCCAGCAGTCCTCACCTCAGGAGGGACACTGAAGCTTTCTTT.